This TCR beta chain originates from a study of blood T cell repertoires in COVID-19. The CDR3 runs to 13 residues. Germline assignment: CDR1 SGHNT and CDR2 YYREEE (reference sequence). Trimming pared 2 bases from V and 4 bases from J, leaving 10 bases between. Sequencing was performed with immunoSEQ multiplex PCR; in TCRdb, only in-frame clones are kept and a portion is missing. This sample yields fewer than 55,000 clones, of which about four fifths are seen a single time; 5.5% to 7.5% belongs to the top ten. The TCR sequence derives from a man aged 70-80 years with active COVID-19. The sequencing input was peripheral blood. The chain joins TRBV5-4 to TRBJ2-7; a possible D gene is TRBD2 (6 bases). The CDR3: CASSLAGPYEQYF. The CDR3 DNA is TGTGCCAGCAGCTTAGCGGGCCCGTACGAGCAGTACTTC.